This passage covers 22 T cell receptor beta chains from one sample sequenced in a study of shared clonotypes between healthy human individuals (dated by TCRdb to the early 2020s). Library generation was performed with the immunoSEQ multiplex PCR assay. TCRdb re-hosts the immuneACCESS table, in-frame sequences only. Its copies lack some clones; in the studies checked, an unresolved V gene accounts for under half of them, and the cause for the rest is not known. For this sample there are some 2.1 million clones; 90% to 95% appear just once. The ten largest clones take up about 0.13% of the sample. The specimen sequenced was naive CD4+ T cells sorted from blood. The sample's cell subset or site label is to be understood as: CD45RA+ positively selected. Every receptor here comes from a man aged 18 to 29 in good health.

The V and J genes are TRBV7-8 and TRBJ1-5, with D maybe TRBD1 (5 bases). The length of the CDR3 is 15 residues. CDR1 SGHVS and CDR2 FQNEAQ come from the germline V gene. V was shortened by 0 bases and J by 3 bases, with 9 bases between the two germline ends. The CDR3 bases are TGTGCCAGCAGCTTAGCGCCGGGGGTCAATCAGCCCCAGCATTTT. Translated: CASSLAPGVNQPQHF.

This clone occurred once. The chain links TRBV10-3 to TRBJ1-2; TRBD1 matches 10 bases. The CDR3 consists of 15 residues. The V gene end was trimmed by 6 bases and the J gene end by 8 bases; junction bases not matched to a gene: 12. In germline, CDR1 is ENHRY, CDR2 SYGVKD. This CDR3 is CAISQLTGGERGYTF. The CDR3 nucleotides are TGTGCCATCAGCCAATTGACAGGGGGCGAGCGAGGCTACACCTTC.

The CDR3 nucleotides are TGCGCCAGCAGCTTGCTGCAGGGGGGAGGGCAAAACATTCAGTACTTC. This translates into CASSLLQGGGQNIQYF. This chain links TRBV5-1 with TRBJ2-4, with D perhaps being TRBD1 or TRBD2 (7 bases each). V was shortened by 1 base and J by 5 bases, with 16 bases between the two germline ends. There are 16 residues in the CDR3. CDR1 is SGHRS, CDR2 YFSETQ, per germline. The full variable domain, with the rest looked up from reference TRBV5-1 and TRBJ2-4, is KAGVTQTPRYLIKTRGQQVTLSCSPISGHRSVSWYQQTPGQGLQFLFEYFSETQRNKGNFPGRFSGRQFSNSRSEMNVSTLELGDSALYLCASSLLQGGGQNIQYFGAGTRLSVL.

CDR3 protein: CASSSPGQGVEAFF. CDR3 bases: TGCGCCAGCAGCTCGCCGGGACAGGGAGTTGAAGCTTTCTTT. The V call is TRBV5-1, the J call TRBJ1-1, with 9 nucleotides matching TRBD1. The CDR3 is 14 amino acids. Germline V gene data show CDR1 as SGHRS and CDR2 as YFSETQ. V trimming: 3 bases; J trimming: 7 bases; junction bases outside the gene matches: 7.

The CDR3 coding sequence is TGCGCCAGCAGCTTGGGGCAGGGTATTACCAAAGAGACCCAGTACTTC. Encoded protein: CASSLGQGITKETQYF. J is TRBJ2-5 and V is TRBV5-1; possible D gene TRBD1, 5 bases. Germline-derived CDR1 and CDR2 are SGHRS and YFSETQ. V was shortened by 0 bases and J by 3 bases, with 15 bases between the two germline ends. The CDR3 has 16 residues.

The rearrangement joins TRBV5-1 to TRBJ2-2; 10 positions match TRBD2. The CDR3 is made up of 17 amino acids. Germline CDR1 reads SGHRS; CDR2 reads YFSETQ. Losses at the gene ends were 2 bases for V and 0 bases for J; bases not matched to a gene: 4. The DNA of the CDR3 is TGCGCCAGCAGCTTAAGAACTAGCGGGACGAACACCGGGGAGCTGTTTTTT. Its protein product is CASSLRTSGTNTGELFF.

The chain recombines TRBV4-1 with TRBJ2-2, with 10 bases fitting TRBD2. This CDR3 spans 16 amino acids. The germline V gene has CDR1 MGHRA and CDR2 YSYEKL. J gave up 1 base and V 10 bases, and 9 bases lay outside the gene matches. CDR3 coding DNA: TGCGCCACCGCGAGAGTAGCGGGAGGGAACACCGGGGAGCTGTTTTTT. It is translated as CATARVAGGNTGELFF.

CDR3: CASSSPSGFYEQYF. In nucleotides, the CDR3 is TGTGCCAGCAGCTCCCCTAGCGGCTTTTACGAGCAGTACTTC. The chain couples TRBV7-2 to TRBJ2-7, with TRBD2 matching over 7 bases. The trim removed 4 bases at V and 4 bases at J, leaving 7 bases unmatched. The CDR3 contains 14 residues. CDR1 is SGHTA and CDR2 is FQGNSA in the germline V gene. Variable domain in full (rest from reference TRBV7-2 and TRBJ2-7): GAGVSQSPSNKVTEKGKDVELRCDPISGHTALYWYRQSLGQGLEFLIYFQGNSAPDKSGLPSDRFSAERTGGSVSTLTIQRTQQEDSAVYLCASSSPSGFYEQYFGPGTRLTVT.

V and J are TRBV5-1 and TRBJ2-3, with 9 bases fitting TRBD2. CDR3 size: 14 residues. V shed 10 bases and J 4 bases; nucleotides not matched to a gene: 10. Germline-derived CDR1 and CDR2 are SGHRS and YFSETQ. The CDR3, as DNA: TGCGCCGGGTCTAGCGGGGTCACTCCAGATACGCAGTATTTT. The encoded protein is CAGSSGVTPDTQYF.

This clone appeared a single time. The chain uses TRBV6-1 and TRBJ2-1; TRBD2 might be the D (5 bases). CDR1 is MNHNS, CDR2 SASEGT, per germline. Trimming took off 6 bases at V and 2 bases at J, with 14 bases between the two ends. This CDR3 contains 15 residues. As DNA, the CDR3 is TGTGCCAGCAGCCTCGGGGAATCCCCCTACAATGAGCAGTTCTTC. It specifies CASSLGESPYNEQFF.

The chain employs TRBV28 and TRBJ1-2, with D possibly being TRBD1 (5 bases). This CDR3 contains 13 residues. Trimming stripped 7 bases from V and 8 bases from J, with 17 bases between. From germline, CDR1 is MDHEN and CDR2 SYDVKM. The CDR3 bases are TGTGCCAGCACTCAGGGATCCGGAAGGGGCTACACCTTC. Its protein is CASTQGSGRGYTF.

The V and J genes are TRBV18 and TRBJ2-5, with TRBD1 identical over 7 bases. Looked up from germline, CDR1 is KGHSH and CDR2 is LQKENI. CDR3 length: 16 amino acids. J was trimmed by 3 bases and V by 5 bases; bases with no gene match: 12. The CDR3 DNA sequence: TGTGCCAGCTCAAGGCTCCGGGACAGCCCTAAAGAGACCCAGTACTTC. It specifies CASSRLRDSPKETQYF.

The chain carries TRBV30 and TRBJ2-3; D tentatively reads TRBD1 or TRBD2 (6 bases each). V was clipped by 1 base and J by 8 bases, with 13 bases between them. This CDR3 is 13 amino acids long. Germline-derived CDR1 and CDR2 are GTSNPN and SVGIG (reference sequence). The CDR3 DNA sequence: TGTGCCTGGAGTGAAGGGGGGACGGCTACGCAGTATTTT. Residues: CAWSEGGTATQYF.

This chain connects TRBV18 to TRBJ2-7; 9 positions agree with TRBD1. The germline gives CDR1 KGHSH, CDR2 LQKENI. This CDR3 is 13 amino acids long. Trimming at V came to 6 bases and at J to 7 bases, leaving 7 bases not matched to a gene. CDR3 in amino acids: CASSLGTGQEQYF. CDR3 nucleotides: TGTGCCAGCTCTCTAGGGACAGGGCAAGAGCAGTACTTC.

A remark on this clone: Additional DNA sequences in this sample encode the identical CDR3. The V gene is TRBV14, the J gene TRBJ1-2; D gene uncertain. The CDR3 extends over 12 amino acids. Germline CDR1 reads SGHDN; CDR2 reads FVKESK. Trimming stripped 4 bases from V and 4 bases from J, with 7 bases between. CDR3 protein: CASSRLGYGYTF. In DNA form, the CDR3 reads TGTGCCAGCAGCCGTCTGGGCTATGGCTACACCTTC.

This clone has just a few counts. This sequence joins TRBV7-9 and TRBJ1-6; D gene uncertain. Trimming took off 1 base at V and 5 bases at J, with 6 bases between the two ends. The CDR3 spans 14 residues. Per germline, CDR1 SEHNR and CDR2 FQNEAQ (reference sequence). The CDR3 DNA sequence: TGTGCCAGCAGCTTAGGAGAAAATAATTCACCCCTCCACTTT. Its protein product is CASSLGENNSPLHF.

The rearrangement joins TRBV7-2 to TRBJ1-5; weak D call: TRBD1 (5 bases). This CDR3 contains 14 residues. Trimming removed 5 bases from V and 5 bases from J, with 13 bases in between. CDR1 and CDR2 (germline): SGHTA, FQGNSA. The CDR3 coding sequence is TGTGCCAGCAGCCCCCTTACGGGGGATCAGCCCCAGCATTTT. Amino acids: CASSPLTGDQPQHF.

The CDR3 coding sequence is TGTGCCAGCAGCGTAGACAGACGGGGAAACACCATATATTTT. Translated: CASSVDRRGNTIYF. The rearrangement links TRBV9 to TRBJ1-3, with D uncertain. The CDR3 covers 14 residues. The V end lost 0 bases, the J end lost 4 bases, and 8 bases lay between the germline ends. Germline values: CDR1 SGDLS, CDR2 YYNGEE.

The chain couples TRBV28 to TRBJ1-2, with D possibly being TRBD1 (5 bases). This CDR3 is built from 16 residues. CDR1 is MDHEN, CDR2 SYDVKM, per germline. V gave up 1 base and J gave up 3 bases, with 15 bases separating them. The CDR3 is CASSLSVGAGYYGYTF. CDR3 nucleotide sequence: TGTGCCAGCAGTTTATCCGTTGGGGCAGGGTACTATGGCTACACCTTC.

This clone was seen once. The rearrangement links TRBV30 to TRBJ1-3; D not resolved. The CDR3 sequence is 13 residues long. Germline V gives CDR1 GTSNPN, CDR2 SVGIG (reference sequence). The ends were cut back, 2 bases at V and 2 bases at J, with 7 bases in the middle. The CDR3 region is CAWSYPAGNTIYF. The CDR3, as DNA: TGTGCCTGGAGTTACCCCGCTGGAAACACCATATATTTT.

CDR3 sequence reads: CASSLEGREGDEQFF. CDR3 nucleotides: TGTGCCAGCAGCTTAGAAGGGCGGGAGGGTGATGAGCAGTTCTTC. V and J are TRBV11-3 and TRBJ2-1; the match to TRBD2 covers 9 bases. Germline V lookup: CDR1 SGHNT, CDR2 YENEEA. J was trimmed by 8 bases and V by 0 bases; bases with no gene match: 5. The CDR3 is 15 amino acids.

On this clone itself: Other DNA sequences in this sample translate to the same CDR3. The chain links TRBV19 to TRBJ2-3; D is undetermined. The CDR3 is 13 residues long. Germline values: CDR1 LNHDA, CDR2 SQIVND (reference sequence). V gave up 1 base and J gave up 2 bases, with 4 bases separating them. The CDR3 DNA reads as TGTGCCAGTAGTATAGGCTCCACAGATACGCAGTATTTT. Translated, it gives CASSIGSTDTQYF.